This TCR beta chain was retrieved from a study of blood T cell repertoires in COVID-19. Overall study: The origin of the acute and convalescent COVID-19 samples was the United States, Italy and Spain.

Membership in each cohort depended on participant-reported clinical history. Among Cohort 3 donors, those recovered had two negative PCRs, clearance, or symptom resolution. The assay was immunoSEQ multiplex PCR, and TCRdb's table has in-frame clones only and misses some. The sample consists of more than 150,000 clones, roughly four fifths of them appearing once. Germline CDR1 and CDR2: KGHDR and SFDVKD. With V trimmed by 3 bases and J by 10 bases, 13 bases remained unmatched. There are 17 residues in the CDR3. The chain combines TRBV24-1 with TRBJ2-1; 11 nucleotides line up with TRBD2. Input material: PBMCs or T cells enriched from blood (not recorded which). This TCR came from a middle-aged man who had recovered from COVID-19. The CDR3 DNA sequence: TGTGCCACCAGTGATGTTTTTACTAGCGGGAGAGGGGACGAGCAGTTCTTC. It encodes CATSDVFTSGRGDEQFF.